Each of the 30 T cell receptor beta chains below was sequenced from the same sample in a study of a mutant IDH1 vaccine in newly diagnosed glioma (dated by TCRdb to the early 2020s). The antigens for these receptors are not known. The label giving this sample's time point can be read as: week 35, safety follow-up. A 20-mer mutant IDH1 peptide at 300 micrograms in Montanide made up each vaccine dose, which was injected subcutaneously together with topical imiquimod. Library generation was performed with the immunoSEQ multiplex PCR assay. Entries here come from immuneACCESS through TCRdb and include only in-frame sequences with V and J called. Some clones fail to appear in such tables; in the studies checked, an unresolved V gene covers under half of the shortfall, and the cause of the remainder is unknown. Counted in this sample were 50,000 to 70,000 clones; under 85% of them appeared once. The ten largest account for 4.7% of the sample.

The source was PBMCs, collected from a glioma patient whose treatment included an IDH1 peptide vaccine. These receptors all come from a man aged 50-59 years with glioma.

This clone occurred a few times. J is TRBJ2-2 and V is TRBV21-1; the D call in the table, TRBD1, was not verified against the DNA. TRBV21-1 is a pseudogene segment. This CDR3 contains 16 residues. The CDR3 spells CASSKEGTANTGELFF. The DNA for the CDR3 is TGTGCCAGCAGCAAAGAGGGGACAGCGAACACCGGGGAGCTGTTTTTT.

This CDR3 reads CASSPRAGGISYNEKLFF. DNA of the CDR3: TGTGCCAGCAGCCCGCGGGCGGGGGGGATTTCGTATAATGAAAAACTGTTTTTT. This chain links TRBV25-1 with TRBJ1-4; weak D call: TRBD1 (5 bases). From germline, CDR1 is MGHDK and CDR2 SYGVNS. V gave up 6 bases and J gave up 4 bases, with 24 bases separating them. This CDR3 is built from 18 residues.

The chain couples TRBV7-8 to TRBJ1-4, with a possible D match to TRBD1 (5 bases). CDR1 and CDR2 (germline): SGHVS, FQNEAQ. V was cut by 5 bases and J by 8 bases, with 18 bases left in between. This CDR3 contains 15 residues. The CDR3 bases are TGTGCCAGCAGCCGGACCACCTCACGGGACGAAAAACTGTTTTTT. Its protein is CASSRTTSRDEKLFF.

V gene TRBV5-6 combines with J gene TRBJ2-2; 9 bases fit TRBD1. With V trimmed by 3 bases and J by 6 bases, 6 bases remained unmatched. This CDR3 region has 15 residues. The germline gives CDR1 SGHDT, CDR2 YYEEEE. The CDR3 loop is CASSSGQGYPGELFF. The CDR3 nucleotides read TGTGCCAGCAGCTCCGGACAGGGGTACCCCGGGGAGCTGTTTTTT. Supplemented by reference TRBV5-6 and TRBJ2-2, the full variable domain reads DAGVTQSPTHLIKTRGQQVTLRCSPKSGHDTVSWYQQALGQGPQFIFQYYEEEERQRGNFPDRFSGHQFPNYSSELNVNALLLGDSALYLCASSSGQGYPGELFFGEGSRLTVL.

The genes are TRBV19 and TRBJ1-2; D ambiguous. The V and J ends lost 6 bases and 8 bases respectively, with 16 bases between them. The CDR3 has 13 amino acids. The germline gives CDR1 LNHDA, CDR2 SQIVND (reference sequence). As DNA, the CDR3 is TGTGCCAGTAGCCCGGGCATTTTGGTCGGCTACACCTTC. Translated: CASSPGILVGYTF.

The rearrangement uses TRBV2 and TRBJ1-1; D is possibly TRBD1 (5 bases). CDR3 length: 14 amino acids. Trimming pared 7 bases from V and 1 base from J, leaving 13 bases between. Germline values: CDR1 SNHLY, CDR2 FYNNEI. CDR3: CASTVGTENTEAFF. CDR3 sequence (DNA): TGTGCCAGCACCGTGGGGACGGAGAACACTGAAGCTTTCTTT.

The gene calls are TRBV30 and TRBJ2-2; D is possibly TRBD1 (5 bases). V shed 4 bases and J shed 5 bases, with 14 bases lying between them. This CDR3 contains 14 residues. Germline V gene sequence: CDR1 GTSNPN, CDR2 SVGIG (reference sequence). The CDR3 DNA reads TGTGCCTGGATGCTAAGGGGAAGAACCGGGGAGCTGTTTTTT. Protein product: CAWMLRGRTGELFF.

The V gene is TRBV6-6, the J gene TRBJ1-5; D remains unclear. The V end lost 8 bases, the J end lost 1 base, and 12 bases lay between the germline ends. There are 14 residues in the CDR3. CDR1 and CDR2 from the germline V gene are MNHNY and SVGAGI (reference sequence). Here the CDR3 DNA reads TGTGCCAGCTCCCGACCGGGGAGCAATCAGCCCCAGCATTTT. It yields the protein CASSRPGSNQPQHF.

For this clone: The junction departs from the called germline gene at one end, perhaps through a read error. V is TRBV7-7 and J is TRBJ2-5; D assignment may be TRBD1 or TRBD2 (5 bases each). The CDR3 has 15 amino acids. CDR1 and CDR2 from the germline V gene are SSHAT and FNYEAQ (reference sequence). CDR3 coding DNA: TGTGCTAGCAGCTCGGGACGGACGTCCCAAGAGACCCAGTACTTC. This encodes CASSSGRTSQETQYF.

V and J are TRBV9 and TRBJ1-2; a weak D match, TRBD1 (6 bases). Germline CDR1 and CDR2: SGDLS and YYNGEE. Trimming shortened V by 3 bases and J by 0 bases, and 9 bases separated the two germline ends. This CDR3 is built from 14 residues. CDR3 loop: CASSGGGSNYGYTF. CDR3 sequence (DNA): TGTGCCAGCAGCGGAGGGGGATCTAACTATGGCTACACCTTC.

The genes are TRBV7-3 and TRBJ1-1, with D perhaps TRBD1 (5 bases). V lost 3 bases to trimming and J lost 1 base, with 6 bases between them. Looked up from germline, CDR1 is SGHTA and CDR2 is FQGTGA. The length of the CDR3 is 13 residues. The CDR3 bases are TGTGCCAGCAGCTTTCAGGGGAACACTGAAGCTTTCTTT. It translates to CASSFQGNTEAFF.

This clone was picked up a small number of times. The rearrangement uses TRBV28 and TRBJ1-1; maybe TRBD1 (5 bases). The ends were cut back, 6 bases at V and 6 bases at J, with 17 bases in the middle. The CDR3 is made up of 14 amino acids. CDR1 is MDHEN and CDR2 is SYDVKM in the germline V gene. The DNA of the CDR3 is TGTGCCAGCAGAGAATCAGGGCTAAGGTCTGAAGCTTTCTTT. Translation: CASRESGLRSEAFF.

This clone was counted a single time. The gene calls are TRBV13 and TRBJ2-3, with 11 bases identical to TRBD2. This CDR3 spans 20 amino acids. V shed 5 bases and J 0 bases; nucleotides not matched to a gene: 16. Germline lookup yields CDR1 PRHDT and CDR2 FYEKMQ (reference sequence). The CDR3 nucleotides are TGTGCCAGCAGCAATAGGGCCGGGACTAGCGGTGGGGGTAGCACAGATACGCAGTATTTT. It specifies CASSNRAGTSGGGSTDTQYF.

This chain connects TRBV4-1 to TRBJ1-2; the match to TRBD1 covers 8 bases. Germline CDR1 and CDR2: MGHRA and YSYEKL. The CDR3 spans 14 residues. J was trimmed by 4 bases and V by 8 bases; bases with no gene match: 9. The CDR3 coding sequence is TGCGCCAGCGCAGAAGGACAGGGAACCTATGGCTACACCTTC. Translated, it gives CASAEGQGTYGYTF.

The chain combines TRBV7-2 with TRBJ1-5, with a weak D call TRBD1 (5 bases). This CDR3 is 12 amino acids long. V was trimmed by 5 bases and J by 4 bases, leaving 6 bases between them. The germline CDR1 and CDR2 sequences are SGHTA and FQGNSA. CDR3 amino acids: CASSRGNQPQHF. In nucleotides, the CDR3 is TGTGCCAGCAGCAGGGGTAATCAGCCCCAGCATTTT.

The rearrangement joins TRBV5-6 to TRBJ1-2, with 8 bases fitting TRBD1. The CDR3 spans 15 residues. Germline V lookup: CDR1 SGHDT, CDR2 YYEEEE. V lost 3 bases to trimming and J lost 6 bases; unmatched junction nucleotides: 10. The CDR3 sequence: CASSWPGQGNDGYTF. The CDR3 DNA reads as TGTGCCAGCAGCTGGCCCGGACAGGGAAACGATGGCTACACCTTC.

In this sample, this clone turned up a few times. This chain links TRBV5-1 with TRBJ2-5, with D unclear. The ends were cut back, 3 bases at V and 1 base at J, with 10 bases in the middle. Germline CDR1 SGHRS, CDR2 YFSETQ. The CDR3 is made up of 14 amino acids. CDR3 amino acids: CASSSSGFQETQYF. CDR3 in DNA: TGCGCCAGCAGCTCTTCAGGATTCCAAGAGACCCAGTACTTC.

The chain links TRBV10-3 to TRBJ2-7; 7 positions match TRBD1. J was trimmed by 2 bases and V by 4 bases; bases with no gene match: 2. The CDR3 loop spans 13 amino acids. CDR1 is ENHRY and CDR2 is SYGVKD in the germline V gene. The CDR3 nucleotides are TGTGCCATCAGTGGGACAGGAGCCTACGAGCAGTACTTC. Its translation is CAISGTGAYEQYF.

This clone was seen ten or more times. The CDR3 nucleotides are TGTGCCAGCAGCTCCGGGGGGACAGGCTACAATGAGCAGTTCTTC. Its protein is CASSSGGTGYNEQFF. The genes are TRBV9 and TRBJ2-1, with a possible D match to TRBD1 (8 bases). V lost 4 bases and J 3 bases, leaving 14 bases between the germline ends. This CDR3 has 15 residues. Germline CDR1 reads SGDLS; CDR2 reads YYNGEE.

The chain employs TRBV19 and TRBJ2-5; D gene ambiguous. Between the trimmed V and J ends, which lost 1 base and 4 bases, there was a span of 7 bases. The germline gives CDR1 LNHDA, CDR2 SQIVND (reference sequence). CDR3 size: 13 residues. The CDR3 DNA is TGTGCCAGTAGTATAGGCGGTGGAGAGACCCAGTACTTC. Protein: CASSIGGGETQYF.

The gene calls are TRBV28 and TRBJ2-2; a possible D gene is TRBD1 (5 bases). CDR3 size: 16 residues. Germline-derived CDR1 and CDR2 are MDHEN and SYDVKM. CDR3 protein: CASIVGGARNTGELFF. In DNA form, the CDR3 reads TGTGCTTCCATAGTTGGTGGGGCAAGGAACACCGGGGAGCTGTTTTTT.

The rearrangement uses TRBV15 and TRBJ2-7, with D possibly TRBD2 on 5 matching bases. CDR1 LNHNV and CDR2 YYDKDF come from the germline V gene (reference sequence). This CDR3 has 15 amino acids. Trimming left V 5 bases short and J 3 bases short, with 17 bases between. CDR3 in DNA: TGTGCCACCAGCTTGGAAAGGGAGAAGAACTACGAGCAGTACTTC. It yields the protein CATSLEREKNYEQYF.

A single count supports this clone. The chain combines TRBV6-1 with TRBJ1-2; D might be TRBD1 (6 bases). The CDR3 totals 13 residues. Per germline, CDR1 MNHNS and CDR2 SASEGT. Trimming stripped 2 bases from V and 7 bases from J, with 11 bases between. This CDR3 reads CASSESGAIGYTF. The CDR3, as DNA: TGTGCCAGCAGTGAATCGGGGGCCATTGGCTACACCTTC.

This rearrangement joins TRBV30 to TRBJ1-4; perhaps TRBD1 as D (5 bases). Germline assignment: CDR1 GTSNPN and CDR2 SVGIG (reference sequence). This CDR3 contains 16 residues. The V and J ends lost 2 bases and 8 bases respectively, with 21 bases between them. CDR3 DNA sequence: TGTGCCTGGAGTTCGGGACGCCTCGGGTCGGGCGAAAAACTGTTTTTT. Translation: CAWSSGRLGSGEKLFF.

The rearrangement joins TRBV7-9 to TRBJ2-6, with D uncertain. Germline lookup yields CDR1 SEHNR and CDR2 FQNEAQ (reference sequence). V lost 5 bases and J lost 9, with 11 bases in between. The CDR3 is 13 amino acids. CDR3 amino acids: CASSPEAGNVLTF. The CDR3 region has the DNA TGTGCCAGCAGCCCAGAGGCAGGCAACGTCCTGACTTTC.

This clone was recorded a few times. The V and J genes are TRBV4-1 and TRBJ2-3; D may be TRBD2 (5 bases). V shed 2 bases and J shed 3 bases, with 15 bases lying between them. The CDR3 consists of 16 residues. Germline values: CDR1 MGHRA, CDR2 YSYEKL. The CDR3, as DNA: TGCGCCAGCAGCCAAAAAGGGAGCCTCGGGACAGATACGCAGTATTTT. Amino acid sequence: CASSQKGSLGTDTQYF.

The gene calls are TRBV29-1 and TRBJ1-2; no definite D call. V lost 7 bases and J lost 4, with 16 bases in between. The germline V gene has CDR1 SQVTM and CDR2 ANQGSEA. The CDR3 contains 13 residues. CDR3 DNA sequence: TGCAGCGCCCAGGCGAAGGCCACCTATGGCTACACCTTC. Translating gives CSAQAKATYGYTF.

This clone was counted a few times. The chain combines TRBV9 with TRBJ1-5; 8 nucleotides agree with TRBD1. The CDR3 contains 15 residues. J was trimmed by 4 bases and V by 7 bases; bases with no gene match: 10. Germline V gives CDR1 SGDLS, CDR2 YYNGEE. CDR3 bases: TGTGCCAGCGGCTCCGGGACAGGTTGGAATCAGCCCCAGCATTTT. Protein sequence: CASGSGTGWNQPQHF.

The chain has TRBV5-1 and TRBJ2-2, with 10 nucleotides matching TRBD2. V was clipped by 4 bases and J by 4 bases; unmatched bases: 7. Germline V gives CDR1 SGHRS, CDR2 YFSETQ. The CDR3 consists of 16 residues. CDR3 loop: CASSPERGGRTGELFF. DNA of the CDR3: TGCGCCAGCAGCCCGGAGCGGGGGGGCCGCACCGGGGAGCTGTTTTTT.

The genes are TRBV7-8 and TRBJ2-7, with D possibly being TRBD1 or TRBD2 (5 bases each). V lost 1 base, J lost 5 bases, and 15 bases lay in between. The CDR3 is 15 amino acids. Germline values: CDR1 SGHVS, CDR2 FQNEAQ. The CDR3 spells CASSLERQGVHEQYF. CDR3 nucleotide sequence: TGTGCCAGCAGCTTAGAACGTCAGGGAGTCCACGAGCAGTACTTC.